What follows are 8 T cell receptor beta chains derived from one specimen sequenced in a study of blood T cell repertoires in COVID-19 (dated by TCRdb to 2018 to 2021). The library was obtained by the immunoSEQ multiplex PCR assay. The immuneACCESS repertoire file appears here via TCRdb, limited to in-frame rearrangements. These files lack a portion of the clones; in checked studies, under half of the deficit traces to unresolved V genes, and the cause of the others is not known. Across this sample there are approximately 500,000 clones, with roughly nine tenths seen only once. The ten most abundant clones make up 7.5% to 9% of the sample. Source material: peripheral blood. These receptors were taken from a woman in her forties or fifties with COVID-19, enrolled during active disease.

This chain links TRBV6-1 with TRBJ1-2, with D hard to call. V was shortened by 0 bases and J by 2 bases, with 13 bases between the two germline ends. The CDR3 spans 16 residues. From germline, CDR1 is MNHNS and CDR2 SASEGT. Here the CDR3 reads CASSEALSVMNYGYTF. For the CDR3, the DNA is TGTGCCAGCAGTGAAGCGCTTTCGGTGATGAACTATGGCTACACCTTC.

The chain joins TRBV29-1 to TRBJ1-1; 9 bases are a match to TRBD1. The length of the CDR3 is 12 residues. Germline V gene sequence: CDR1 SQVTM, CDR2 ANQGSEA. J gave up 4 bases and V 8 bases, and 5 bases lay outside the gene matches. The CDR3 nucleotides are TGCAGCAACACAGGGGGCGGCACTGAAGCTTTCTTT. It specifies CSNTGGGTEAFF. The whole variable domain, filled in from reference TRBV29-1 and TRBJ1-1, reads SAVISQKPSRDICQRGTSLTIQCQVDSQVTMMFWYRQQPGQSLTLIATANQGSEATYESGFVIDKFPISRPNLTFSTLTVSNMSPEDSSIYLCSNTGGGTEAFFGQGTRLTVV.

The chain recombines TRBV6-1 with TRBJ2-7, with D possibly being TRBD1 (5 bases). Germline V CDR1 and CDR2: MNHNS, SASEGT. The CDR3 contains 12 residues. V was trimmed by 7 bases and J by 7 bases, leaving 14 bases between them. CDR3 coding DNA: TGTGCCAGCACAGGGTTAGAGTCTGAGCAGTACTTC. This codes for CASTGLESEQYF.

This chain uses TRBV7-2 with TRBJ1-6, with no clear D. The germline V gene has CDR1 SGHTA and CDR2 FQGNSA. Trimming shortened V by 4 bases and J by 5 bases, and 3 bases separated the two germline ends. The CDR3 is made up of 12 amino acids. CDR3 sequence: CASSSNNSPLHF. The DNA of the CDR3 is TGTGCCAGCAGCTCAAATAATTCACCCCTCCACTTT.

The chain uses TRBV2 and TRBJ2-7; D uncertain. Germline loops: CDR1 SNHLY, CDR2 FYNNEI. The CDR3 is 13 amino acids. V dropped 1 base and J dropped 4 bases, with 8 bases sitting between them. The CDR3 spells CASSEETYYEQYF. CDR3 in DNA: TGTGCCAGCAGTGAAGAGACTTATTACGAGCAGTACTTC.

The chain combines TRBV5-4 with TRBJ2-7; the D gene is possibly TRBD1 (5 bases). The germline V gene encodes CDR1 SGHNT and CDR2 YYREEE (reference sequence). CDR3 length equals 13 residues. Trimming took 4 bases from V and 9 from J, leaving 17 bases between them. The CDR3 DNA sequence: TGTGCCAGCAGCCACCCGAACAGGATGGGGCAGTACTTC. Residues: CASSHPNRMGQYF. The entire variable domain, with the rest obtained from reference TRBV5-4 and TRBJ2-7, is as follows: ETGVTQSPTHLIKTRGQQVTLRCSSQSGHNTVSWYQQALGQGPQFIFQYYREEENGRGNFPPRFSGLQFPNYSSELNVNALELDDSALYLCASSHPNRMGQYFGPGTRLTVT.

The chain links TRBV10-3 to TRBJ1-1; 7 positions agree with TRBD1. The CDR3 extends over 13 amino acids. Trimming cost V 10 bases and J 0 bases; bases outside gene matches: 5. Germline V gives CDR1 ENHRY, CDR2 SYGVKD. This chain's CDR3 is CATRGTVNTEAFF. CDR3 coding DNA: TGTGCCACCCGAGGGACAGTGAACACTGAAGCTTTCTTT.

The chain recombines TRBV7-3 with TRBJ2-1; 13 bases align to TRBD2. Trimming removed 5 bases from V and 5 bases from J; junction bases left unmatched: 3. The CDR3 runs 15 residues. The germline CDR1 and CDR2 sequences are SGHTA and FQGTGA. The CDR3 bases are TGTGCCAGCAGCCAGGGACTAGCGGGGAACAATGAGCAGTTCTTC. Protein: CASSQGLAGNNEQFF.